These 16 T cell receptor beta chains share one sample of origin, sequenced in a study of response to subunit inactivated influenza vaccine. MiXCR was run by TCRdb on the RT-PCR reads, yielding one entry per CDR3 protein. Of under 850,000 distinct CDR3 sequences in the sample, less than 20% were seen once. This sample comprised PBMCs from blood, obtained about 5 days after vaccination. These TCRs come from a man aged 50 to 59 who received an inactivated influenza vaccine.

J is TRBJ2-1 and V is TRBV6-5; a weak D match, TRBD2 (5 bases). With 2 bases removed from V and 8 bases from J, the gap between germline ends came to 13 bases. Germline CDR1 is MNHEY and CDR2 is SVGAGI. The CDR3 is made up of 14 amino acids. The CDR3 loop is CASSYTSPGYEQFF. The CDR3 DNA reads TGTGCCAGCAGTTACACGTCGCCGGGATATGAGCAGTTCTTC.

This chain joins TRBV2 and TRBJ2-2, with D possibly TRBD1 on 6 matching bases. Germline CDR1 reads SNHLY; CDR2 reads FYNNEI. V lost 9 bases, J lost 2 bases, and 13 bases lay in between. This CDR3 spans 14 amino acids. CDR3 region: CASAGTRNTGELFF. CDR3 nucleotide sequence: TGTGCCAGTGCCGGGACACGTAACACCGGGGAGCTGTTTTTT.

The table lists this clonotype with a few counts. The CDR3 loop is CASSFGQDGYTF. The CDR3 bases are TGTGCCAGCAGCTTTGGACAGGATGGCTACACCTTC. The J gene is TRBJ1-2, the V gene TRBV5-6; 7 bases match TRBD1. Germline values: CDR1 SGHDT, CDR2 YYEEEE. With V trimmed by 2 bases and J by 6 bases, 1 base remained unmatched. The CDR3 consists of 12 residues.

This clonotype turned up a few times. The CDR3 DNA follows: TGTGCCAGCAGGCCCCGTCGGAGCACAGATACGCAGTATTTT. Translating gives CASRPRRSTDTQYF. The V and J genes are TRBV12-3 or TRBV12-4 and TRBJ2-3, with D unresolved. The length of the CDR3 is 14 residues. With 6 bases removed from V and 0 bases from J, the gap between germline ends came to 10 bases.

This clonotype has more than one count but fewer than ten. This sequence joins TRBV30 and TRBJ2-3, with D possibly matching TRBD2 (6 bases). V gave up 7 bases and J gave up 0 bases, with 11 bases separating them. The germline V gene encodes CDR1 GTSNPN and CDR2 SVGIG (reference sequence). CDR3 length: 13 residues. The CDR3 bases are TGTGCCTCTACCCGGGGGAGCACAGATACGCAGTATTTT. Encoded protein: CASTRGSTDTQYF. The variable domain in full, with the rest retrieved from reference TRBV30 and TRBJ2-3, is SQTIHQWPATLVQPVGSPLSLECTVEGTSNPNLYWYRQAAGRGLQLLFYSVGIGQISSEVPQNLSASRPQDRQFILSSKKLLLSDSGFYLCASTRGSTDTQYFGPGTRLTVL.

This clonotype was seen ten or more times. The V gene is TRBV7-6, the J gene TRBJ2-3, with 7 bases fitting TRBD2. The CDR3 runs 17 residues. The germline V gene has CDR1 SGHVS and CDR2 FNYEAQ. V gave up 1 base and J gave up 2 bases; unmatched junction bases: 9. Written as DNA, the CDR3 is TGTGCCAGCAGCTTAGAAGGCGGCGGGGGTTCCACAGATACGCAGTATTTT. This translates into CASSLEGGGGSTDTQYF.

This clonotype was observed a handful of times. This chain connects TRBV28 to TRBJ1-5, with 7 bases identical to TRBD1. Losses at the gene ends were 3 bases for V and 1 base for J; bases not matched to a gene: 9. The CDR3 covers 17 residues. Looked up from germline, CDR1 is MDHEN and CDR2 is SYDVKM. CDR3 sequence: CASSLDQGGGSNQPQHF. Here the CDR3 DNA reads TGTGCCAGCAGTTTGGATCAGGGGGGCGGGAGCAATCAGCCCCAGCATTTT.

Many counts were recorded for this clonotype. The V and J genes are TRBV10-2 and TRBJ2-7, with D hard to call. CDR3 length: 12 residues. CDR1 WSHSY and CDR2 SAAADI come from the germline V gene. Trimming stripped 4 bases from V and 2 bases from J, with 6 bases between. The chain's CDR3 is CASSGQAYEQYF. The CDR3 DNA is TGCGCCAGCAGTGGTCAAGCCTACGAGCAGTACTTC.

The rearrangement joins TRBV20-1 to TRBJ2-3, with D tentatively TRBD2 (5 bases). The V end lost 6 bases, the J end lost 5 bases, and 15 bases lay between the germline ends. The CDR3 consists of 13 residues. Germline V gene lookup returns CDR1 DFQATT and CDR2 SNEGSKA (reference sequence). The CDR3 reads CSATGSGRDTQYF. Written as DNA, the CDR3 is TGCAGTGCGACGGGGTCGGGAAGAGATACGCAGTATTTT.

This clonotype was observed a few times. The chain carries TRBV6-1 and TRBJ1-5; a possible D gene is TRBD1 (6 bases). Germline values: CDR1 MNHNS, CDR2 SASEGT. Trimming removed 6 bases at V and 1 base at J, with 16 bases between. The CDR3 is made up of 16 amino acids. The chain's CDR3 is CASSFWGRGSNQPQHF. CDR3 nucleotides: TGTGCCAGCAGCTTCTGGGGGAGGGGGAGCAATCAGCCCCAGCATTTT.

The gene calls are TRBV4-1 and TRBJ1-4, with no clear D. Germline V CDR1 and CDR2: MGHRA, YSYEKL. V was trimmed by 3 bases and J by 7 bases, leaving 9 bases between them. CDR3 length equals 13 residues. CDR3 sequence reads: CASSQGLGEKLFF. CDR3 DNA sequence: TGCGCCAGCAGCCAGGGGTTGGGTGAAAAACTGTTTTTT.

This rearrangement joins TRBV27 to TRBJ2-3, with D perhaps TRBD2 (6 bases). Germline V CDR1 and CDR2: MNHEY, SMNVEV (reference sequence). The ends were cut back, 7 bases at V and 2 bases at J, with 22 bases in the middle. This CDR3 comprises 17 residues. CDR3 region: CASTVDRGTPHTDTQYF. The CDR3 DNA reads as TGTGCCAGCACTGTAGACCGCGGGACTCCACACACAGATACGCAGTATTTT.

The chain links TRBV13 to TRBJ2-2; the D gene is possibly TRBD1 (5 bases). There are 14 residues in the CDR3. Germline-derived CDR1 and CDR2 are PRHDT and FYEKMQ (reference sequence). V was cut by 6 bases and J by 4 bases, with 12 bases left in between. The chain's CDR3 is CASRRGHLTGELFF. In nucleotides, the CDR3 is TGTGCCAGCAGACGAGGACATCTCACCGGGGAGCTGTTTTTT.

This clonotype was observed a handful of times. The V and J genes are TRBV12-3 or TRBV12-4 and TRBJ1-3; D call uncertain. The CDR3 length is 13 residues. V gave up 6 bases and J gave up 1 base, with 7 bases separating them. The CDR3: CASRLPSGNTIYF. CDR3 coding DNA: TGTGCCAGCAGACTCCCTTCTGGAAACACCATATATTTT.

This clonotype has only a few counts. V is TRBV29-1 and J is TRBJ1-4; D perhaps matches TRBD1 (5 bases). CDR1 is SQVTM and CDR2 is ANQGSEA in the germline V gene. The CDR3 has 12 amino acids. Trimming took off 6 bases at V and 8 bases at J, with 13 bases between the two ends. This chain's CDR3 is CSVGEGVEKLFF. The CDR3 region has the DNA TGCAGCGTGGGGGAAGGTGTGGAAAAACTGTTTTTT. The whole variable domain, filled in from reference TRBV29-1 and TRBJ1-4, reads SAVISQKPSRDICQRGTSLTIQCQVDSQVTMMFWYRQQPGQSLTLIATANQGSEATYESGFVIDKFPISRPNLTFSTLTVSNMSPEDSSIYLCSVGEGVEKLFFGSGTQLSVL.

This clonotype was seen a few times. The chain couples TRBV20-1 to TRBJ2-7, with no clear D. The CDR3 consists of 14 residues. V was cut by 3 bases and J by 2 bases, with 14 bases left in between. Germline V gene lookup returns CDR1 DFQATT and CDR2 SNEGSKA (reference sequence). The chain's CDR3 is CSASVRQHPYEQYF. CDR3 DNA sequence: TGCAGTGCTAGTGTTAGGCAGCATCCCTACGAGCAGTACTTC.